This record looks at one TCR beta chain sequence and its context. These data originate in a study of blood T cells in healthy people across ages. A second PCR, run for about 7 to 12 cycles, used a sample-barcoded 5' primer plus a J-beta primer mix. TCRdb redid the calling of the 5' RACE reads with MiXCR, one entry per CDR3 protein. This sample yields about 930,000 distinct CDR3 sequences, of which 29% are seen a single time; roughly a tenth belongs to the top ten. These data also formed part of another study, on T cells of mothers and their children. That paper states: At approximately 1.5 ug per 15 ul, all of the extracted RNA went into cDNA synthesis.

The TCR sequence derives from a woman in her 40s in good health. Sequenced material: blood.

CDR3 sequence (DNA): TGCGCCAGCAGCCTCCTGGGCCCTCCTGGGGCCAACGTCCTGACTTTC. Translated, it gives CASSLLGPPGANVLTF. V usage is TRBV5-1 and J usage is TRBJ2-6; D is unresolved. Germline loops: CDR1 SGHRS, CDR2 YFSETQ. The CDR3 is 16 amino acids. V lost 4 bases, J lost 2 bases, and 13 bases lay in between.